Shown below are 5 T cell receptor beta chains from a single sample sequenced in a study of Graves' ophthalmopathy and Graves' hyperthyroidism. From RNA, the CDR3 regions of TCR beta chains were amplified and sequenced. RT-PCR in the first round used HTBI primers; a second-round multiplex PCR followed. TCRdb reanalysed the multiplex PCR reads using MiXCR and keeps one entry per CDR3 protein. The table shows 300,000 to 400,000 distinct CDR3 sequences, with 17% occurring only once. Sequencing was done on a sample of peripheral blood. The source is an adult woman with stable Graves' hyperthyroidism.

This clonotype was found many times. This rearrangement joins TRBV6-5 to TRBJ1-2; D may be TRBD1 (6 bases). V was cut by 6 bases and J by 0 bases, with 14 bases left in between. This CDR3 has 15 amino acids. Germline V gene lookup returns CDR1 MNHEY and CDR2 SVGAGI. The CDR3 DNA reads TGTGCCAGCAGAGGAGGACAGCTCTCTAACTATGGCTACACCTTC. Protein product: CASRGGQLSNYGYTF.

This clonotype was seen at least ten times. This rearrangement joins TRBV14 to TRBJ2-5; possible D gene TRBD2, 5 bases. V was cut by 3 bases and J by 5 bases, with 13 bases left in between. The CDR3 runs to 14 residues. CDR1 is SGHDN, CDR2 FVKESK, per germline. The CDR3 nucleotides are TGTGCCAGCAGCCAGCCCGGGGAAGGGGAGACCCAGTACTTC. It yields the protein CASSQPGEGETQYF.

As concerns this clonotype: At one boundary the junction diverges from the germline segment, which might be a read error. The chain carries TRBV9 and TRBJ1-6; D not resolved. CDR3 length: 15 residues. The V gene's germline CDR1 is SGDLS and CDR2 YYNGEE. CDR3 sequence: CASSGTTDPPSHLHF. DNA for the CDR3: TGTGCCAGCAGCGGCACGACCGACCCACCCTCACACCTCCACTTT.

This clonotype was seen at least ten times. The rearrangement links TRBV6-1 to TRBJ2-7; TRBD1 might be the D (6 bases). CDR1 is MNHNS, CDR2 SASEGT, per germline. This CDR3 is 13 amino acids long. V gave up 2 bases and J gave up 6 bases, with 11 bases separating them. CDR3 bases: TGTGCCAGCAGTGAACAAGGACAGACCGAGCAGTACTTC. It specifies CASSEQGQTEQYF.

As DNA, the CDR3 is TGTGCCAGCAGCTTATCGGACAGGGAAACCCTAGCCAAAAACATTCAGTACTTC. Residues: CASSLSDRETLAKNIQYF. The gene calls are TRBV7-8 and TRBJ2-4, with 8 bases identical to TRBD1. V gave up 2 bases and J gave up 0 bases; unmatched junction bases: 9. This CDR3 is 18 amino acids long. Germline V gene lookup returns CDR1 SGHVS and CDR2 FQNEAQ.